The rows below give T cell receptor beta chains drawn from one sample of a study of neurological immune-mediated disorders. TCRdb re-called the 5' RACE reads with MiXCR, one entry per CDR3 protein. The data contain 90,000 to 100,000 distinct CDR3 sequences, 3% to 4% of them singletons. What was sequenced was PBMCs. Receptor source: a woman aged 18-35 years with multiple sclerosis. CDR3s include the opening cysteine and the closing phenylalanine or tryptophan. A D gene is named only where the DNA matches it firmly. A clone size is listed for some rows: how often the clone was seen (once, few, many), or a class if it is expanded.

j_call: TRBJ1-5; clone_size: many; v_call: TRBV6-5; d_call: .; cdr3_aa: CASSNQNSNQPQHF; cdr3_nt: TGTGCCAGCAGCAACCAAAATAGCAATCAGCCCCAGCATTTT
j_call: TRBJ2-1; clone_size: many; v_call: TRBV7-9; d_call: .; cdr3_aa: CASSPPPDFNEQFF; cdr3_nt: TGTGCCAGCAGCCCTCCCCCGGATTTCAATGAGCAGTTCTTC
j_call: TRBJ2-1; clone_size: many; v_call: TRBV7-2; d_call: .; cdr3_aa: CASSLRNYNEQFF; cdr3_nt: TGTGCCAGCAGCTTAAGAAACTACAATGAGCAGTTCTTC
j_call: TRBJ2-3; clone_size: many; v_call: TRBV5-1; d_call: .; cdr3_aa: CASSSGVVGADTQYF; cdr3_nt: TGCGCCAGCAGCTCGGGCGTAGTAGGGGCAGATACGCAGTATTTT
j_call: TRBJ2-3; clone_size: .; v_call: TRBV28; d_call: TRBD1; cdr3_aa: CASSSSGQGADTQYF; cdr3_nt: TGTGCCAGCAGTTCCTCGGGACAGGGGGCAGATACGCAGTATTTT
j_call: TRBJ1-6; clone_size: many; v_call: TRBV7-9; d_call: .; cdr3_aa: CASSLTPYNSPLHF; cdr3_nt: TGTGCCAGCAGCTTAACGCCCTATAATTCACCCCTCCACTTT
j_call: TRBJ2-5; clone_size: many; v_call: TRBV18; d_call: TRBD2; cdr3_aa: CASSPGLAGAAGETQYF; cdr3_nt: TGTGCCAGCTCACCGGGACTAGCGGGAGCTGCGGGGGAGACCCAGTACTTC
j_call: TRBJ2-5; clone_size: many; v_call: TRBV7-2; d_call: .; cdr3_aa: CASSLEWGQETQYF; cdr3_nt: TGTGCCAGCAGCTTAGAATGGGGCCAAGAGACCCAGTACTTC
j_call: TRBJ2-7; clone_size: many; v_call: TRBV2; d_call: .; cdr3_aa: CASRLQGYEQYF; cdr3_nt: TGTGCCAGCAGGCTACAGGGTTACGAGCAGTACTTC
j_call: TRBJ2-7; clone_size: many; v_call: TRBV27; d_call: .; cdr3_aa: CASSLTGNGEQYF; cdr3_nt: TGTGCCAGCAGCCTGACGGGGAATGGCGAGCAGTACTTC
j_call: TRBJ2-7; clone_size: many; v_call: TRBV5-1; d_call: TRBD1; cdr3_aa: CASSLGQGISYEQYF; cdr3_nt: TGCGCCAGCAGCTTGGGACAGGGAATCTCCTACGAGCAGTACTTC
j_call: TRBJ1-2; clone_size: many; v_call: TRBV5-1; d_call: TRBD1; cdr3_aa: CASSAEYPGQSIYGYTF; cdr3_nt: TGCGCCAGCAGCGCCGAGTATCCGGGACAGTCAATCTATGGCTACACCTTC
j_call: TRBJ2-1; clone_size: many; v_call: TRBV5-5; d_call: TRBD1; cdr3_aa: CASSLLGTGQTEFF; cdr3_nt: TGTGCCAGCAGCTTGTTGGGGACAGGGCAAACCGAGTTCTTC
j_call: TRBJ2-5; clone_size: many; v_call: TRBV7-6; d_call: .; cdr3_aa: CASSLGQGQETQYF; cdr3_nt: TGTGCCAGCAGCTTAGGTCAGGGACAAGAGACCCAGTACTTC
j_call: TRBJ2-3; clone_size: many; v_call: TRBV6-5; d_call: TRBD2; cdr3_aa: CASSLPSGTQYF; cdr3_nt: TGTGCCAGCAGTTTACCTAGCGGAACGCAGTATTTT
j_call: TRBJ2-7; clone_size: many; v_call: TRBV12-3/TRBV12-4; d_call: TRBD2; cdr3_aa: CASSQAGSRAYEQYF; cdr3_nt: TGTGCCAGCAGCCAAGCGGGGTCCCGAGCCTACGAGCAGTACTTC
j_call: TRBJ1-1; clone_size: .; v_call: TRBV5-1; d_call: .; cdr3_aa: CASNPGSNTEAFF; cdr3_nt: TGCGCCAGCAATCCAGGGTCGAACACTGAAGCTTTCTTT
j_call: TRBJ2-3; clone_size: many; v_call: TRBV7-3; d_call: TRBD2; cdr3_aa: CASSLSGGTDTQYF; cdr3_nt: TGTGCCAGCAGCCTTAGCGGGGGCACAGATACGCAGTATTTT
j_call: TRBJ2-1; clone_size: many; v_call: TRBV11-2; d_call: TRBD2; cdr3_aa: CASSPKSGSPNNEQFF; cdr3_nt: TGTGCCAGCAGCCCAAAGAGCGGGAGTCCCAACAATGAGCAGTTCTTC